This T cell receptor beta chain was observed in a study of cytomegalovirus exposure and HLA in healthy donors (TCRdb year 2017). At the level of the whole study: In an earlier analysis of under 750 of the donors, 250 to 350 Gb of sequence data and some 120 million unique TCR beta sequences from about 179 million T cells were reported. About 330 gigabases of sequencing data and around 88 million unique TCR sequences made up an early release that covered fewer than 650 HLA-typed donors. Of the roughly 400 genotyped donors, about 80% fell in the genetic ancestry cluster associated with self-reported Caucasian donors. The aim of the study was to test whether cataloging public T cell receptors could identify signatures of past pathogen exposure. The study used immunosequencing to profile the T cell repertoires of 666 subjects and linked those repertoires to cytomegalovirus serostatus. Besides the first cohort of more than 650 subjects, a separate validation cohort made up of 95 to 150 different subjects was used. To predict cytomegalovirus infection status, the study brought together high-throughput TCR immunosequencing, statistical association of individual TCRs with disease status, and machine learning. In a later analysis, previously published TCR beta repertoires from fewer than 750 donors were re-analyzed and high-resolution HLA genotyping was added so that TCR occurrence patterns could be studied. The later analysis used no new phenotypic data to find candidate immune exposures, relying instead on TCR beta sequences and their occurrence across donors. To decide whether each TCR beta V gene segment behaved as functional or pseudogenic, an earlier analysis of several hundred of the donors relied on high-throughput TCR beta sequencing. Alongside the repertoire data, information on donor age, sex, ethnicity and CMV serostatus was compiled. A later genetic analysis took genome-wide SNP genotypes for about three fifths of the roughly 700 donors and used that subset as a discovery cohort. All discovery cohort repertoires had been generated using a single sequencing platform. Both class I and class II loci were covered by HLA typing, at four-digit resolution. The number of typed donors differed by locus: about 620-640 for A, B, C, DRB1 and DQB1; some 540 for DQA1; some 590 for DPA1; and some 430 for DPB1. Because of strong linkage in the cohort, five DR-DQ haplotypes were treated as single units for association and clustering. Among under 450 genotyped donors of the cohort, an average of approximately 240,000 unique TCR beta nucleotide sequences were sequenced per donor, around 20% of them non-productive.

The cohort consisted of some 670 healthy bone marrow donors. All cohort members were sampled while nominally healthy, although unrecorded immune exposures were likely present. The donor tested CMV seronegative and was one of the 352 seronegative cohort members. A peripheral blood sample was collected from each donor, and TCR beta sequencing was performed on peripheral blood mononuclear cells. The Qiagen DNeasy Blood Extraction Kit was used to extract genomic DNA from the blood cell samples. Remarks on this clone: There is no known antigen for this receptor. Base-call qualities are not available, and no considerably larger clone is one nucleotide away.

Its CDR3 holds 15 amino acids, cysteine through phenylalanine. Of all the DNA, just the CDR3 is kept, 45 bases in frame from base 1. Reading the germline V gene gives CDR1 SGHTA and CDR2 FQGNSA. V sheds 2 bases and J sheds 4 bases, leaving 12 bases between their ends. The library relied on the immunoSEQ multiplex PCR assay. The multiplex PCR relied on a mix of 60 forward primers for TCR Vbeta segments and 13 reverse primers for TCR Jbeta segments. The CDR3 region of rearranged TCR beta genes was amplified from genomic DNA by a multiplex PCR assay. On the Illumina HiSeq System, the amplified TCR beta libraries were sequenced as 87-base-pair reads. As for how the authors treated the data: In a later analysis, tens of millions of unique TCR beta chains were counted across the approximately 670 repertoires, and around 10 million of these chains were shared by at least two donors. Raw reads were error-corrected and collapsed into unique sequences by a nearest-neighbor algorithm in which closely related sequences were merged to remove PCR and sequencing errors. CDR3 sequences were aligned to IMGT reference sequences to assign V, D and J gene segments. For a sequence to be retained, a match of at least six nucleotides to both a V gene segment and a J gene segment was required. A rearrangement counted as productive if the CDR3 had no stop codons and remained in frame with V and J, and every other rearrangement counted as non-productive. CDR3 was defined according to IMGT convention as the region running from the second conserved V-encoded cysteine to the conserved J-encoded phenylalanine. The earlier analysis of 587 of the donors excluded any sequence lacking an unambiguous match to a single V gene segment. In an earlier analysis of 450 to 750 of the donors, a V segment was called functional when productive rearrangements were above 56.7%, and segregating when the standard deviation between donors exceeded 5%. To diagnose cytomegalovirus status from the catalog of TCR beta chain sequences, a statistical classification framework was built. V and J gene assignment, in a later analysis, came from comparing TCR nucleotide sequences with IMGT/GENE-DB human TR gene sequences. In a later analysis, CDR3 sequences and most-parsimonious VDJ recombination scenarios were assigned using the TCRdist pipeline. A later analysis defined each TCR beta chain by its CDR3 amino acid sequence plus V-gene family, and excluded reads lacking a unique V-gene family. To address suspected cross-contamination and a sequencing artifact, a later analysis removed approximately 590 highly shared, low-generation-probability nucleotide sequences. For each public chain, a later analysis derived a clonal expansion index from normalized ranks of inferred template counts within each repertoire. Generation probabilities in a later analysis came from a VDJ recombination model fitted to out-of-frame rearrangements, and those results were checked against IGoR. In a later analysis, TCR-TCR, TCR-HLA and TCR-CMV co-occurrence was scored with hypergeometric tests, and a repertoire-size bias correction was applied to TCR pairs. A later analysis estimated false discovery rates by permuting HLA or CMV assignments 20 times. In a later analysis, co-occurring TCRs were grouped using DBSCAN, and TCRdist sequence similarity was added for clustering within HLA-allele-positive subsets. Co-occurrence clustering excluded repertoires with fewer than 30,000 or more than 120,000 public chains, plus five with anomalous nucleotide sharing. TCRdb mirrors the immuneACCESS table, restricted to in-frame sequences. Some clones are absent from its copies; in checked studies, under half trace to an unresolved V gene, and the reason for the others is unknown. V and J calls and clone size are those listed in that table; D and trimming were worked out from the DNA. The sample table contains approximately 100,000 clones; only one count was recorded for roughly 80% of them. About 2.5% of the sample is held by the ten biggest clonotypes.

On the study overall, not on this receptor specifically: Assigning TCR associations to individual alleles was difficult when HLA alleles, especially DR and DQ, strongly co-occurred. A total of roughly 160 TCR beta chains were listed by the study as associated with cytomegalovirus. Most TCR sequences were seen in very few donors, while some public TCRs were found in many individuals. In this cohort, only TCR beta chains were sequenced, and detectable features were limited by the absence of alpha or paired-chain data. The authors suggested that the approach could potentially be generalized to other disease states and immunological phenotypes. A later analysis found that HLA-associated TCR beta chains were more clonally expanded and had lower generation probabilities than equally common non-associated chains. The only immune exposure information available for the cohort was CMV serostatus. In a later analysis, several top co-occurrence clusters were reported to appear linked to parvovirus B19, influenza, CMV and Epstein-Barr virus. A further reported finding was that TCR beta sequences accurately predicted the HLA-A and HLA-B alleles for most subjects in the first cohort. A cluster of highly shared sequence variants was judged likely to represent a technical artifact of the sequencing pipeline. Because the 87-base-pair reads could not distinguish some IMGT-functional V segments, including TRBV6-2 and TRBV6-3, those segments were excluded. In a later analysis, the rate of TCR association differed among HLA loci, with DRB1 alleles having the most associated TCRs and HLA-C alleles having the fewest. Linkage disequilibrium might explain the correlated functional status among segregating V segments, but an unknown experimental factor could not be excluded. A later analysis found that most CMV-associated TCR beta chains appeared HLA-restricted, with HLA associations seemingly driven largely by CMV exposure. V-gene and J-gene trimming of TCR beta chains was associated with a missense DCLRE1C variant in a later genetic analysis, and the association was replicated in an independent cohort. Roughly uniform sequencing depth across donors was assumed in presence/absence analyses, although this assumption may not hold. In vitro tests confirmed that a few of the cytomegalovirus-associated TCR beta chains recognize cytomegalovirus antigens. The classifier was reported to diagnose cytomegalovirus status with high specificity and sensitivity in both the original cohort and the validation cohort. Because some donors lacked HLA typing at each locus, the association tests relied only on the typed subset. An earlier analysis of 587 of the donors showed that most TCR beta V segments appeared in productive rearrangements either about 87% or about 30% of the time, which broadly matched IMGT annotations. A later genetic analysis reported fewer N-insertions in productive TCRs among donors in an Asian-associated ancestry cluster than the roughly 620-donor mean. Specific HLA alleles were associated with over 15,000 TCR beta sequences at a false discovery rate of 0.05 in a later analysis. Because counts were too low, some 17 rarely observed V segments, including chromosome 9 orphons, were excluded from the earlier analysis of some 590 of the donors.

The V gene is TRBV7-2 and the J gene is TRBJ1-3; the D segment could be TRBD1, given 6 matching bases. Sequences were obtained from PBMCs. This receptor was taken from a female donor in good health and CMV-seronegative. The CDR3 protein is CASSLWQGSGNTIYF. The nucleotide sequence is TGTGCCAGCAGCTTATGGCAGGGGTCAGGAAACACCATATATTTT. Outside the CDR3, residues come from the reference TRBV7-2 and TRBJ1-3 proteins, so the full variable domain is: GAGVSQSPSNKVTEKGKDVELRCDPISGHTALYWYRQSLGQGLEFLIYFQGNSAPDKSGLPSDRFSAERTGGSVSTLTIQRTQQEDSAVYLCASSLWQGSGNTIYFGEGSWLTVV.